Following are 2 T cell receptor beta chains from one sample sequenced in a study of shared clonotypes between healthy human individuals. This table comes from immunoSEQ multiplex PCR, and its TCRdb copy is limited to in-frame clones, with some not included. Of more than 550,000 clones listed, about 90% are singletons. CD45RO-negative CD8 cells positively selected for CCR7 made up the naive population, which excluded terminally differentiated effector memory CD45RA+ cells. The specimen was naive CD8+ T cells sorted from blood. The receptors originated from a man aged 30 to 39 in good health.

The chain is built from TRBV6-1 and TRBJ1-4; TRBD1 matches 9 bases. V shed 7 bases and J 8 bases; nucleotides not matched to a gene: 11. The V gene's germline CDR1 is MNHNS and CDR2 SASEGT. This CDR3 is 15 amino acids long. DNA for the CDR3: TGTGCCAGCACCGGGACAGGGTGGGATAGGGAAAAACTGTTTTTT. It yields the protein CASTGTGWDREKLFF.

This chain uses TRBV14 with TRBJ2-3; 7 positions match TRBD1. Per the germline V gene, CDR1 is SGHDN and CDR2 is FVKESK. V was clipped by 4 bases and J by 7 bases; unmatched bases: 8. CDR3 length: 14 residues. CDR3 sequence reads: CASSPDRNPYTQYF. CDR3 in DNA: TGTGCCAGCAGCCCGGACAGGAACCCCTATACGCAGTATTTT.